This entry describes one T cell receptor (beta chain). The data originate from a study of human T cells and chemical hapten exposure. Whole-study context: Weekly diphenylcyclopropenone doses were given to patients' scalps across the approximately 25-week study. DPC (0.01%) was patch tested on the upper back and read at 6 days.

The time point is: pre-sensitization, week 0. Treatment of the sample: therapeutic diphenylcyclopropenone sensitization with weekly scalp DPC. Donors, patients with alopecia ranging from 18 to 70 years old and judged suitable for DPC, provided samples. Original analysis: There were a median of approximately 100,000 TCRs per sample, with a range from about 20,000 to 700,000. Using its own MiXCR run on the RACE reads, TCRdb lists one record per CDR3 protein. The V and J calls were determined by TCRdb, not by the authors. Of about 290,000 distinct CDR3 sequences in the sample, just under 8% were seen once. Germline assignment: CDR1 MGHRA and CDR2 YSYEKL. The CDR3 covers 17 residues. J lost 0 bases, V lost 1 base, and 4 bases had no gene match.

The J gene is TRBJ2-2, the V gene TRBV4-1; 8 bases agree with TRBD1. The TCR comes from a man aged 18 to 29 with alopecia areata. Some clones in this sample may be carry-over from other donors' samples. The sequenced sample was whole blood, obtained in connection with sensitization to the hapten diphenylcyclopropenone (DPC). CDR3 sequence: CASSQAPTGANTGELFF. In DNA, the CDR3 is TGCGCCAGCAGCCAAGCCCCGACAGGGGCGAACACCGGGGAGCTGTTTTTT.